The rows below give T cell receptor beta chains drawn from one sample of a study of blood T cell repertoires in COVID-19. The assay was immunoSEQ multiplex PCR, and TCRdb's table has in-frame clones only and misses some. The table shows about 160,000 clones, with more than 70% occurring only once. Sequenced sample: peripheral blood. The receptor source for this set is a woman aged 80 or older with active or convalescent COVID-19. CDR3s include the opening cysteine and the closing phenylalanine or tryptophan. D genes are given only for firm matches. Size is omitted from some rows. Given values are once, few, many or a class for expanded clones.

v_gene: TRBV27
j_gene: TRBJ2-6
abundance: .
d_gene: .
CDR3nt: TGTGCCAGCAGTTCCAAAGCTTTCCTCTCTGGGGCCAACGTCCTGACTTTC
CDR3aa: CASSSKAFLSGANVLTF

v_gene: TRBV5-1
j_gene: TRBJ2-1
abundance: once
d_gene: TRBD1
CDR3nt: TGCGCCAGCAGCTGGATGGGACAGAGTTTTAATGAGCAGTTCTTC
CDR3aa: CASSWMGQSFNEQFF

v_gene: TRBV28
j_gene: TRBJ2-1
abundance: .
d_gene: TRBD2
CDR3nt: TGTGCCAGCATTATAGCGGGGACGTCCGACAATGAGCAGTTCTTC
CDR3aa: CASIIAGTSDNEQFF

v_gene: TRBV4-1
j_gene: TRBJ2-7
abundance: .
d_gene: TRBD2
CDR3nt: TGCGCCAGCAGCCAATACATTTTAGCGGGAGGGTCCCACGAGCAGTACTTC
CDR3aa: CASSQYILAGGSHEQYF

v_gene: TRBV5-1
j_gene: TRBJ2-2
abundance: .
d_gene: TRBD1
CDR3nt: TGCGCCAGCTGCCTCAGGGGGCACACCGGGGAGCTGTTTTTT
CDR3aa: CASCLRGHTGELFF

v_gene: TRBV5-4
j_gene: TRBJ2-7
abundance: .
d_gene: .
CDR3nt: TGTGCCAGCAGCTTGGCCTCGTCGTACGAGCAGTACTTC
CDR3aa: CASSLASSYEQYF

v_gene: TRBV19
j_gene: TRBJ1-6
abundance: .
d_gene: .
CDR3nt: TGTGCCAGTAGTATAGGACGGACCTCGGGGCCCCTCCACTTT
CDR3aa: CASSIGRTSGPLHF

v_gene: TRBV5-1
j_gene: TRBJ1-5
abundance: .
d_gene: .
CDR3nt: TGCGCCAGCAGCTGCCGGGACACGAGGGTTAGCAATCAGCCCCAGCATTTT
CDR3aa: CASSCRDTRVSNQPQHF

v_gene: TRBV7-9
j_gene: TRBJ1-2
abundance: .
d_gene: TRBD1
CDR3nt: TGTGCCAGCAGCTCAGACAGGGGGCCTCGCTATGGCTACACCTTC
CDR3aa: CASSSDRGPRYGYTF

v_gene: TRBV3-1/TRBV3-2
j_gene: TRBJ1-2
abundance: .
d_gene: TRBD1
CDR3nt: TGTGCCAGCAGCCATTCCCAGGGGGCGGGCTATGGCTACACCTTC
CDR3aa: CASSHSQGAGYGYTF

v_gene: TRBV7-8
j_gene: TRBJ1-5
abundance: .
d_gene: TRBD1
CDR3nt: TGTGCCAGCAGCTCGGACAGGAACAATCAGCCCCAGCATTTT
CDR3aa: CASSSDRNNQPQHF

v_gene: TRBV5-4
j_gene: TRBJ1-1
abundance: .
d_gene: .
CDR3nt: TGTGCCAGCAGCTTCCTCGAACATGAAGCTTTCTTT
CDR3aa: CASSFLEHEAFF

v_gene: TRBV10-3
j_gene: TRBJ1-1
abundance: .
d_gene: TRBD1
CDR3nt: TGTGCCACCCAAACCGGGACAGCGGACACTGAAGCTTTCTTT
CDR3aa: CATQTGTADTEAFF

v_gene: TRBV18
j_gene: TRBJ1-2
abundance: few
d_gene: .
CDR3nt: TGTGCCAGCTCGTCCCTGGCGGCAGACTATGGCTACACCTTC
CDR3aa: CASSSLAADYGYTF

v_gene: TRBV18
j_gene: TRBJ1-3
abundance: .
d_gene: TRBD1
CDR3nt: TGTGCCAGCTCCCCAACCCCGGGACAGGGATACACCATATATTTT
CDR3aa: CASSPTPGQGYTIYF

v_gene: TRBV11-3
j_gene: TRBJ2-5
abundance: .
d_gene: .
CDR3nt: TGTGCCAGCAGCTTGAGGACAGCCAATCAAGAGACCCAGTACTTC
CDR3aa: CASSLRTANQETQYF

v_gene: TRBV15
j_gene: TRBJ1-6
abundance: .
d_gene: .
CDR3nt: TGTGCCACCCAGACATCTCGCTCCTATAATTCACCCCTCCACTTT
CDR3aa: CATQTSRSYNSPLHF

v_gene: TRBV27
j_gene: TRBJ2-1
abundance: .
d_gene: TRBD2
CDR3nt: TGTGCCAGCAGTTTATTTCTAGCGGGAGGATTCCACAATGAGCAGTTCTTC
CDR3aa: CASSLFLAGGFHNEQFF

v_gene: TRBV30
j_gene: TRBJ2-1
abundance: .
d_gene: .
CDR3nt: TGTGCCTGGAGTGTACCTAGTGGCAATGAGCAGTTCTTC
CDR3aa: CAWSVPSGNEQFF

v_gene: TRBV7-2
j_gene: TRBJ2-7
abundance: .
d_gene: .
CDR3nt: TGTGCCAGCAGCTTAGATCTCTGGGCAGGGCAGGGCGAGCAGTACTTC
CDR3aa: CASSLDLWAGQGEQYF

v_gene: TRBV5-1
j_gene: TRBJ1-6
abundance: once
d_gene: .
CDR3nt: TGCGCCAGCAGCTTGGGACAGCAATTGAATTCACCCCTCCACTTT
CDR3aa: CASSLGQQLNSPLHF

v_gene: TRBV9
j_gene: TRBJ1-2
abundance: .
d_gene: .
CDR3nt: TGTGCCAGCAGCGTAGCTACGGGAAGCTATGGCTACACCTTC
CDR3aa: CASSVATGSYGYTF

v_gene: TRBV19
j_gene: TRBJ2-7
abundance: once
d_gene: TRBD1
CDR3nt: TGTGCCAGTAGTAGAACCGGGACAGGGGGTGGTCGAACCTACGAGCAGTACTTC
CDR3aa: CASSRTGTGGGRTYEQYF

v_gene: TRBV2
j_gene: TRBJ1-1
abundance: .
d_gene: .
CDR3nt: TGTGCCAGCACCGCTTGGGGAGGGAACACTGAAGCTTTCTTT
CDR3aa: CASTAWGGNTEAFF

v_gene: TRBV5-4
j_gene: TRBJ1-1
abundance: .
d_gene: .
CDR3nt: TGTGCCAGCAGTCCCTTACAGAATCTGAACACTGAAGCTTTCTTT
CDR3aa: CASSPLQNLNTEAFF

v_gene: TRBV4-2
j_gene: TRBJ2-1
abundance: .
d_gene: TRBD2
CDR3nt: TGTGCCAGCAGCCAAGAAGTGTTGGCTAGCGGGAGCAAAAATGAGCAGTTCTTC
CDR3aa: CASSQEVLASGSKNEQFF

v_gene: TRBV20-1
j_gene: TRBJ1-2
abundance: .
d_gene: .
CDR3nt: TGCAGTGCGACTCGGTTCGTTGGCTACACCTTC
CDR3aa: CSATRFVGYTF

v_gene: TRBV4-2
j_gene: TRBJ2-3
abundance: once
d_gene: .
CDR3nt: TGTGCCAGCAGCCTTTCGCAGATCACAGATACGCAGTATTTT
CDR3aa: CASSLSQITDTQYF

v_gene: TRBV28
j_gene: TRBJ1-1
abundance: .
d_gene: TRBD1
CDR3nt: TGTGCCAGCAGAGGGGACAGGAACACTGAAGCTTTCTTT
CDR3aa: CASRGDRNTEAFF